These T cell receptor beta chains were read from a single sample in a study of Graves' ophthalmopathy and Graves' hyperthyroidism. MiXCR was run by TCRdb on the multiplex PCR reads, yielding one entry per CDR3 protein. The sample holds some 360,000 distinct CDR3 sequences, about 18% seen once. The sample comprised peripheral blood. The receptors stem from an adult woman with stable Graves' hyperthyroidism. Both conserved end residues are part of each CDR3. D genes are given only for firm matches. Rows may omit the clone size; those that give it use once, few, many or a size class.

.	TRBV12-3/TRBV12-4	.	TRBJ1-5	CASRTPNMVLQPQHF	TGTGCCAGCAGAACCCCGAATATGGTCCTACAGCCTCAGCATTTT
.	TRBV28	.	TRBJ2-7	CASSLDPQGHEQYF	TGTGCCAGCAGTTTAGATCCTCAGGGCCACGAGCAGTACTTC
.	TRBV11-2	few	TRBJ2-3	CASSLVATSTDTQYF	TGTGCCAGCAGCTTAGTAGCGACTAGCACAGATACGCAGTATTTT
TRBD1	TRBV29-1	many	TRBJ1-2	CSVEDRARSYTF	TGCAGCGTCGAAGACAGGGCCCGTAGCTACACCTTC
TRBD1	TRBV12-3/TRBV12-4	many	TRBJ1-2	CASSSSSAGQGYGYTF	TGTGCCAGCAGTTCGTCCTCCGCGGGACAGGGGTATGGCTACACCTTC
.	TRBV6-1	.	TRBJ2-7	CASSEGLARRGSEQYF	TGTGCCAGCAGTGAAGGTCTGGCTCGTCGAGGTAGCGAGCAGTACTTC
.	TRBV28	many	TRBJ1-3	CASRPNGSGNTIYF	TGTGCCAGCAGACCTAACGGCTCTGGAAACACCATATATTTT
.	TRBV6-1	once	TRBJ1-5	CASSEQGIGNQPQHF	TGTGCCAGCAGTGAACAGGGGATCGGCAATCAGCCCCAGCATTTT
.	TRBV20-1	many	TRBJ1-1	CSASGGENTEAFF	TGCAGTGCTAGCGGGGGAGAGAACACTGAAGCTTTCTTT
.	TRBV7-8	many	TRBJ2-7	CASSPPPTTGPFSYEQYF	TGTGCCAGCAGCCCACCCCCCACTACAGGGCCCTTCTCCTACGAGCAGTACTTC
.	TRBV6-1	many	TRBJ1-1	CASSAIIGVNTEAFF	TGTGCCAGCAGTGCCATCATAGGGGTCAACACTGAAGCTTTCTTT
.	TRBV11-2	many	TRBJ2-7	CASSLRSGIVAYEQYF	TGTGCCAGCAGCTTACGTAGTGGGATAGTGGCCTACGAGCAGTACTTC
.	TRBV20-1	many	TRBJ1-1	CSARDAANTEAFF	TGCAGTGCTAGAGATGCAGCAAACACTGAAGCTTTCTTT
.	TRBV6-1	few	TRBJ2-5	CASSKTGHQETQYF	TGTGCCAGCAGTAAGACAGGTCACCAAGAGACCCAGTACTTC
TRBD2	TRBV7-9	many	TRBJ2-2	CASSLLAGPVLFF	TGTGCCAGCAGCCTGCTAGCGGGTCCGGTGCTGTTTTTT
TRBD1	TRBV28	many	TRBJ1-3	CASSSRTGYENTIYF	TGTGCCAGCAGTTCACGGACAGGGTACGAAAACACCATATATTTT
.	TRBV6-1	.	TRBJ1-1	CAAQEGGSGEAFF	TGTGCCGCTCAGGAGGGGGGCTCGGGTGAAGCTTTCTTT
.	TRBV6-1	.	TRBJ2-5	CVSTEGHGQRIQETQYF	TGTGTCAGCACTGAAGGGCATGGACAGCGGATCCAAGAGACCCAGTACTTC
.	TRBV24-1	many	TRBJ1-5	CATSDFNQPQHF	TGTGCCACCAGTGATTTCAACCAGCCCCAGCATTTT
TRBD2	TRBV11-2	many	TRBJ2-3	CASSLTAGATDTQYF	TGTGCCAGCAGCTTAACTGCGGGAGCCACAGATACGCAGTATTTT
.	TRBV20-1	many	TRBJ1-6	CSARAQRNSPLHF	TGCAGTGCTAGAGCCCAGAGGAATTCACCCCTCCACTTT
TRBD1	TRBV28	many	TRBJ2-7	CASSLWTGPYEQYF	TGTGCCAGCAGTTTATGGACAGGGCCCTACGAGCAGTACTTC
TRBD1	TRBV12-3/TRBV12-4	.	TRBJ2-7	CASSGTGRAYEQYF	TGTGCCAGCAGCGGGACAGGAAGAGCCTACGAGCAGTACTTC
.	TRBV6-5	.	TRBJ1-2	CASSYGRQTYGYTF	TGTGCCAGCAGTTACGGGAGACAGACCTATGGCTACACCTTC
TRBD2	TRBV7-2	many	TRBJ2-7	CASSLGGTSGSPYEQYF	TGTGCCAGCAGCTTAGGGGGGACTAGCGGGTCCCCCTACGAGCAGTACTTC
.	TRBV28	many	TRBJ1-5	CASTSLSDIQSVGQPQHF	TGTGCCAGCACCTCACTCAGCGATATACAGAGTGTAGGTCAGCCCCAGCATTTT
TRBD1	TRBV3-1	.	TRBJ1-1	CASSQATGGTEAFF	TGTGCCAGCAGCCAGGCTACAGGGGGCACTGAAGCTTTCTTT
TRBD1	TRBV7-8	many	TRBJ2-7	CASSLVSDRLKDSSYEQYF	TGTGCCAGCAGCTTAGTCTCGGACAGGCTCAAGGACTCCTCCTACGAGCAGTACTTC
TRBD2	TRBV28	many	TRBJ2-7	CASSSTLLAGAGSPYEQYF	TGTGCCAGCAGCTCCACCCTCCTAGCGGGAGCTGGTAGCCCCTACGAGCAGTACTTC
.	TRBV7-2	.	TRBJ1-1	CASSRDANTEACF	TGTGCCAGCAGCCGGGACGCCAACACTGAAGCTTGCTTT
.	TRBV7-9	many	TRBJ1-2	CASSLGAGGQQGYTF	TGTGCCAGCAGCTTAGGCGCGGGGGGCCAACAGGGCTACACCTTC
TRBD1	TRBV3-1	many	TRBJ2-4	CASSLRQGLAKNIQYF	TGTGCCAGCAGCCTACGACAGGGTCTAGCCAAAAACATTCAGTACTTC
TRBD1	TRBV5-1	.	TRBJ1-6	CASSLGTGDSPLHF	TGCGCCAGCAGCTTGGGGACAGGAGATTCACCCCTCCACTTT
TRBD2	TRBV13	many	TRBJ2-7	CASSLGLALNEQYF	TGTGCCAGCAGCCTGGGACTAGCGTTGAACGAGCAGTACTTC
.	TRBV12-3/TRBV12-4	.	TRBJ2-7	CASSYQGGTYEQYF	TGTGCCAGCAGTTACCAGGGTGGGACCTACGAGCAGTACTTC
.	TRBV14	few	TRBJ1-6	CASSQGGGLYNSPLHF	TGTGCCAGCAGCCAAGGAGGGGGATTATATAATTCACCCCTCCACTTT
TRBD2	TRBV6-1	many	TRBJ2-2	CASSEGLAANTGKLFF	TGTGCCAGCAGTGAAGGGCTAGCGGCGAACACCGGGAAGCTGTTTTTT
.	TRBV12-3/TRBV12-4	many	TRBJ1-2	CASSFKGQTNYGYTF	TGTGCCAGCAGTTTTAAAGGACAGACTAACTATGGCTACACCTTC
.	TRBV25-1	many	TRBJ2-2	CASSGGTFGGELFF	TGTGCCAGCAGTGGCGGGACCTTCGGCGGGGAGCTGTTTTTT
TRBD1	TRBV7-9	many	TRBJ1-1	CASSHLGGSSNTEAFF	TGTGCCAGCAGCCACTTAGGGGGCTCGTCGAACACTGAAGCTTTCTTT